This entry lists 5 T cell receptor beta chains sequenced from one sample in a study of early T cells in non-severe SARS-CoV-2 infection. TCRdb reprocessed the 5' RACE reads with MiXCR, giving one entry per CDR3 protein. The table lists about 80,000 distinct CDR3 sequences, roughly a sixth of them singletons, with 2.9% in the top ten. The sequenced sample was whole blood. These receptors all stem from an adult who was a healthcare worker with PCR-confirmed SARS-CoV-2 infection or an uninfected control (not recorded which).

The chain combines TRBV18 with TRBJ2-7; 10 nucleotides agree with TRBD1. This CDR3 has 15 residues. V shed 8 bases, J shed 6 bases, and the junction held 13 bases outside the gene matches. Per germline, CDR1 KGHSH and CDR2 LQKENI. The DNA of the CDR3 is TGTGCCAGCACACTCCTAGACAGGGGGCTGGGCGAGCAGTACTTC. Amino acid sequence: CASTLLDRGLGEQYF.

The rearrangement links TRBV7-9 to TRBJ2-7; tentatively, D is TRBD2 (6 bases). The germline CDR1 and CDR2 sequences are SEHNR and FQNEAQ (reference sequence). V was pared by 1 base and J by 6 bases, with 16 bases between. The CDR3 totals 15 residues. The CDR3 loop reads CASSLDWAAGSEQYF. CDR3 coding DNA: TGTGCCAGCAGCTTAGATTGGGCGGCGGGGTCCGAGCAGTACTTC.

This clonotype was detected ten times or more. V gene TRBV7-3 combines with J gene TRBJ2-3, with D possibly TRBD2 on 5 matching bases. Germline values: CDR1 SGHTA, CDR2 FQGTGA. The CDR3 runs to 15 residues. V gave up 2 bases and J gave up 3 bases, with 12 bases separating them. In nucleotides, the CDR3 is TGTGCCAGCAGCTTAGACATGCCGGGGACAGATACGCAGTATTTT. Its protein is CASSLDMPGTDTQYF.

The table lists this clonotype with a few counts. The chain recombines TRBV30 with TRBJ1-4; perhaps TRBD1 as D (5 bases). CDR1 GTSNPN and CDR2 SVGIG come from the germline V gene (reference sequence). The CDR3 covers 12 residues. With 3 bases removed from V and 7 bases from J, the gap between germline ends came to 9 bases. CDR3 coding DNA: TGTGCCTGGAGACAGGACACTGAAAAACTGTTTTTT. Its translation: CAWRQDTEKLFF.

The V call is TRBV3-1, the J call TRBJ2-7; D not resolved. V lost 4 bases to trimming and J lost 4 bases, with 8 bases between them. Germline values: CDR1 LGHDT, CDR2 YNNKEL (reference sequence). CDR3 size: 12 residues. The CDR3, as DNA: TGTGCCAGCAGCCTTGCTGGTTACGAGCAGTACTTC. This encodes CASSLAGYEQYF.